This T cell receptor beta chain was documented in a study of CD8 T cells in ankylosing spondylitis (dated by TCRdb to the late 2010s). As for the study more broadly: The study profiled T cell receptor beta repertoires in healthy donors and ankylosing spondylitis patients to find disease-linked TCR variants. The whole study cohort included under 140 healthy donors and 25 ankylosing spondylitis patients. Samples of peripheral blood were taken, and for ankylosing spondylitis patients, synovial fluid was collected as well.

In this sample, this clonotype turned up a few times. Its specific antigen is unknown. No much larger clonotype is one base removed from it; base qualities were not supplied. The sequencing machine was an Illumina HiSeq 2500. TCR beta libraries were prepared by quantitative 5'-RACE with molecular barcodes. On the authors' methods: A new computational method based on a probabilistic model of VDJ rearrangement was used to identify disease-linked TCR variants. TCRdb took the public reads, trimmed them with fastp at Q25, ran MiXCR for clone calling and kept in-frame beta chains. Each entry is one CDR3 protein sequence, shown with its most common DNA and genes. The V and J calls and clone size are TCRdb's, not the authors'. Counted in this sample were roughly 160,000 distinct CDR3 sequences; 9.8% of them appeared once. Around 15% of the sample is held by the ten biggest clonotypes. Results and caveats for the whole study, not just this receptor: The disease-linked clones had a CD8+ phenotype and were found at relatively low frequencies in peripheral blood. A TCR beta motif of several highly homologous amino acid variants appeared characteristic of blood from ankylosing spondylitis patients. Some motif variants were previously reported in synovial fluid and blood of reactive arthritis patients, suggesting common disease-initiation mechanisms. The disease-linked clones were reported as significantly enriched in matched synovial fluid samples from ankylosing spondylitis patients.

Trimming costs V 7 bases and J 6 bases, and their ends lie 18 bases apart. CDR3 length: 14 amino acids, cysteine to phenylalanine. Just the 42-base CDR3 DNA is kept, in frame starting at base 1. Looking up the germline V gene yields CDR1 MRHNA and CDR2 SNTAGT. Recombination connected TRBV6-4 to TRBJ1-1; TRBD1 could be the D gene, as 5 bases match. This receptor was obtained from a female donor with ankylosing spondylitis or in good health (not recorded which). Sequences were obtained from blood, either unsorted or a sorted T cell fraction (not recorded which). The DNA is TGTGCCAGCAAAGAAACGGGGACGGGAGCTGAAGCTTTCTTT. Translated, this gives CASKETGTGAEAFF.